The 14 T cell receptor beta chains given below trace back to one sample, sequenced in a study of blood T cell repertoires in COVID-19. Clones were sequenced by immunoSEQ multiplex PCR, and TCRdb holds only the in-frame ones, with some missing. The profile shows around 100,000 clones, about 85% of them singletons. Specimen: peripheral blood. These receptors all come from a man in his forties with acute or convalescent COVID-19.

The sample holds one count of this clone. This chain joins TRBV5-1 and TRBJ1-6, with 8 bases identical to TRBD1. The CDR3 is made up of 18 amino acids. Looked up from germline, CDR1 is SGHRS and CDR2 is YFSETQ. V dropped 4 bases and J dropped 2; count of bases not matched to a gene: 11. In DNA form, the CDR3 reads TGCGCCAGCAGCGCCACAACGACGACAGGGGCCTATAATTCACCCCTCCACTTT. Protein sequence: CASSATTTTGAYNSPLHF.

V is TRBV7-3 and J is TRBJ2-2; possible D gene TRBD2, 5 bases. CDR3 length equals 16 residues. V gave up 5 bases and J gave up 4 bases, with 17 bases separating them. Germline V gene lookup returns CDR1 SGHTA and CDR2 FQGTGA. The CDR3 protein is CASSPKATTATGELFF. CDR3 in DNA: TGTGCCAGCAGCCCTAAAGCGACTACCGCCACCGGGGAGCTGTTTTTT.

This CDR3 reads CASSEIGTGGGEQFF. The CDR3 bases are TGTGCCAGCAGTGAAATAGGGACAGGGGGAGGTGAGCAGTTCTTC. The chain couples TRBV25-1 to TRBJ2-1; 11 nucleotides line up with TRBD1. CDR3 size: 15 residues. The J segment lost 9 bases and the V segment lost 2 bases, leaving 6 bases of the junction unmatched. CDR1 is MGHDK, CDR2 SYGVNS, per germline.

The chain has TRBV6-6 and TRBJ2-5, with D possibly matching TRBD1 (5 bases). Germline values: CDR1 MNHNY, CDR2 SVGAGI (reference sequence). The CDR3 covers 17 residues. V lost 7 bases and J 0 bases, leaving 21 bases between the germline ends. The CDR3 DNA sequence: TGTGCCAGCACTCGCACTTGGGCTGGGGCCTACCAAGAGACCCAGTACTTC. It encodes CASTRTWAGAYQETQYF.

The V and J genes are TRBV2 and TRBJ2-3; 8 nucleotides match TRBD2. The CDR3 is 17 residues long. Germline assignment: CDR1 SNHLY and CDR2 FYNNEI. Trimming removed 4 bases from V and 0 bases from J; junction bases left unmatched: 9. The DNA of the CDR3 is TGTGCCAGCAGTGTGGTCAGCGGGGGCCCGAGCACAGATACGCAGTATTTT. Translating gives CASSVVSGGPSTDTQYF.

The chain is built from TRBV27 and TRBJ2-5; a weak D match, TRBD2 (6 bases). Germline loops: CDR1 MNHEY, CDR2 SMNVEV (reference sequence). The V and J ends lost 2 bases and 4 bases respectively, with 11 bases between them. The CDR3 runs 14 residues. CDR3 sequence (DNA): TGTGCCAGCAGTTTAGCGGGATTTGGAGAGACCCAGTACTTC. Translated: CASSLAGFGETQYF.

This sequence joins TRBV6-5 and TRBJ1-6; 7 bases line up with TRBD1. After removal of 0 bases from V and 6 bases from J, the junction contained 5 bases not matched to a gene. This CDR3 contains 16 residues. CDR1 is MNHEY and CDR2 is SVGAGI in the germline V gene. The CDR3 sequence is CASSYSRTGFNSPLHF. DNA for the CDR3: TGTGCCAGCAGTTACTCGAGGACAGGATTTAATTCACCCCTCCACTTT.

The rearrangement joins TRBV2 to TRBJ2-7; D call uncertain. CDR1 SNHLY and CDR2 FYNNEI come from the germline V gene. Between the trimmed V and J ends, which lost 3 bases and 2 bases, there was a span of 8 bases. The CDR3 runs to 13 residues. The CDR3 bases are TGTGCCAGCAGTGATATACCTACCTACGAGCAGTACTTC. It yields the protein CASSDIPTYEQYF.

The chain joins TRBV7-2 to TRBJ2-2, with no clear D. V lost 3 bases and J 4 bases, leaving 9 bases between the germline ends. Germline lookup yields CDR1 SGHTA and CDR2 FQGNSA. The CDR3 runs 14 residues. The CDR3 spells CASSFDSATGELFF. In nucleotides, the CDR3 is TGTGCCAGCAGCTTTGACTCGGCCACCGGGGAGCTGTTTTTT.

The V gene is TRBV7-8, the J gene TRBJ1-1, with a tentative D call TRBD1 (5 bases). The germline V gene has CDR1 SGHVS and CDR2 FQNEAQ. The length of the CDR3 is 14 residues. The V and J ends lost 2 bases and 5 bases respectively, with 12 bases between them. For the CDR3, the DNA is TGTGCCAGCAGCTTAATAAAGGGGAGGACTGAAGCTTTCTTT. It translates to CASSLIKGRTEAFF.

This chain links TRBV7-9 with TRBJ2-2; 14 nucleotides align to TRBD2. Germline CDR1 is SEHNR and CDR2 is FQNEAQ (reference sequence). This CDR3 is 13 amino acids long. V lost 5 bases to trimming and J lost 11 bases; unmatched junction nucleotides: 1. Here the CDR3 reads CASSGTSGGELFF. CDR3 in DNA: TGTGCCAGCAGCGGGACTAGCGGGGGAGAGCTGTTTTTT.

This rearrangement joins TRBV5-7 to TRBJ1-4; 8 nucleotides align to TRBD1. TRBV5-7 is marked as an open reading frame, function uncertain. Trimming took 3 bases from V and 2 from J; bases not matched to a gene: 3. CDR3 length: 15 amino acids. CDR3 protein: CASSSRGRTNEKLFF. The CDR3 nucleotides are TGTGCCAGCAGCTCCAGGGGGCGGACTAATGAAAAACTGTTTTTT.

The J gene is TRBJ1-1, the V gene TRBV5-6, with D hard to call. There are 16 residues in the CDR3. Germline CDR1 is SGHDT and CDR2 is YYEEEE. V was clipped by 0 bases and J by 0 bases, with 12 bases between them. The CDR3 coding sequence is TGTGCCAGCAGCTTGGAGGTGGGCAGAGTGAACACTGAAGCTTTCTTT. The encoded protein is CASSLEVGRVNTEAFF.

This rearrangement joins TRBV4-1 to TRBJ1-4, with a weak D call TRBD1 (6 bases). Trimming took 1 base from V and 7 from J, leaving 16 bases between them. This CDR3 has 16 residues. CDR1 and CDR2 (germline): MGHRA, YSYEKL. The CDR3 DNA follows: TGCGCCAGCAGCCAAGGGTGGGGGGGCGAGGTTGAAAAACTGTTTTTT. Translation: CASSQGWGGEVEKLFF.